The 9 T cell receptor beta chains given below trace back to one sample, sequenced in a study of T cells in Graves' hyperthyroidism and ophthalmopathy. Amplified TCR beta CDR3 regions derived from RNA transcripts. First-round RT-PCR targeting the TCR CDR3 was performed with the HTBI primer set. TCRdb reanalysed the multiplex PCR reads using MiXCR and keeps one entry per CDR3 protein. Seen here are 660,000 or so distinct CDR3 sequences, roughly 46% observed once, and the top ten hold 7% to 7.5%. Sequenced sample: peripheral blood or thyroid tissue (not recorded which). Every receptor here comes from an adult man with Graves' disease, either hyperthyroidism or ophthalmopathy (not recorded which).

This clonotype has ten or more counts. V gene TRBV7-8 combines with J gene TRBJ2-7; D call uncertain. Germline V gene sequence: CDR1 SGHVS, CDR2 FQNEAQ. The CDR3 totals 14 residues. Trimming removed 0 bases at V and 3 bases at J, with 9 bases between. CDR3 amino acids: CASSLAYRGYEQYF. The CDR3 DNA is TGTGCCAGCAGCTTAGCGTACAGAGGCTACGAGCAGTACTTC.

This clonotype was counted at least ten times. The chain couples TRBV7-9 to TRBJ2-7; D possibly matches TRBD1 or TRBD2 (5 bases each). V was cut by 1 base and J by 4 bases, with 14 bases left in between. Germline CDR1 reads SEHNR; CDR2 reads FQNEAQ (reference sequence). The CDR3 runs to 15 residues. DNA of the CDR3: TGTGCCAGCAGCTTAGTGCCCAGGGAGAATTACGAGCAGTACTTC. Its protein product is CASSLVPRENYEQYF.

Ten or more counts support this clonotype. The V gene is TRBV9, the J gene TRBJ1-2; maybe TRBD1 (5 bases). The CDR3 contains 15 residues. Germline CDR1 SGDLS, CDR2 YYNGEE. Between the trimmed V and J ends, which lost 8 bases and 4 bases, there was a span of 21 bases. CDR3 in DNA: TGTGCCAGGGGGCAGGGAAGCTTGACGCTCTATGGCTACACCTTC. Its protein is CARGQGSLTLYGYTF.

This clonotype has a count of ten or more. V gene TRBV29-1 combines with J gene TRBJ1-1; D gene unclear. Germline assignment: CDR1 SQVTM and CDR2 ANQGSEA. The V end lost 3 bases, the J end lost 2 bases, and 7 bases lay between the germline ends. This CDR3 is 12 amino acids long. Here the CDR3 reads CSVDWANTEAFF. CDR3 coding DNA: TGCAGCGTTGATTGGGCCAACACTGAAGCTTTCTTT.

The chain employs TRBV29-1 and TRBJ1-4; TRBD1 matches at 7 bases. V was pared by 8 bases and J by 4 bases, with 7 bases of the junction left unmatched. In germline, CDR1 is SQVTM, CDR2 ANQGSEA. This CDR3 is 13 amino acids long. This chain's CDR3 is CSHLGDSNEKLFF. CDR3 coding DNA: TGCAGCCACCTAGGGGACAGTAATGAAAAACTGTTTTTT.

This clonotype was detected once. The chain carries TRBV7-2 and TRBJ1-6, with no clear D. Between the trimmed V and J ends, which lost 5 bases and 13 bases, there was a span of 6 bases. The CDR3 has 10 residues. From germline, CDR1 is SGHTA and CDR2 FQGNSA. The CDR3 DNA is TGTGCCAGCAGCCCGTTGCCCCTCCACTTT. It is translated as CASSPLPLHF. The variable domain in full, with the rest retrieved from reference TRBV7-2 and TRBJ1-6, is GAGVSQSPSNKVTEKGKDVELRCDPISGHTALYWYRQSLGQGLEFLIYFQGNSAPDKSGLPSDRFSAERTGGSVSTLTIQRTQQEDSAVYLCASSPLPLHFGNGTRLTVT.

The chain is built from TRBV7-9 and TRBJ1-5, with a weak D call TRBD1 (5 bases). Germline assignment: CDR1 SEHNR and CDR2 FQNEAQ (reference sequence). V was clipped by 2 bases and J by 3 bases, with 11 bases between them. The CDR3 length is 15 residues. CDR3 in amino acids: CASSLSGGTNQPQHF. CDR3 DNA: TGTGCCAGCAGCTTATCGGGGGGAACCAATCAGCCCCAGCATTTT.

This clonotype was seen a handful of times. CDR3 residues: CASSESGTGGSPLHF. The CDR3 region has the DNA TGCGCCAGCAGTGAGTCTGGGACAGGCGGTTCACCCCTCCACTTT. The chain links TRBV10-2 to TRBJ1-6; 8 nucleotides match TRBD1. Unmatched junction bases numbered 4, after V lost 0 bases and J lost 9 bases. CDR1 WSHSY and CDR2 SAAADI come from the germline V gene. The CDR3 contains 15 residues.

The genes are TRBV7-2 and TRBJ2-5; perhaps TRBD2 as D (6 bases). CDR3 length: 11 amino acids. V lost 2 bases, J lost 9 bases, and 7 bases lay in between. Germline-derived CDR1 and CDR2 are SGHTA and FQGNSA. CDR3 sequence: CASSLPGAQYF. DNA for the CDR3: TGTGCCAGCAGCTTACCGGGGGCCCAGTACTTC.